Listed below are T cell receptor beta chains from one sample, sequenced in a study of CD8+CD57+ T cells in acquired aplastic anemia. MiXCR, applied by TCRdb to the reads, yields one record per CDR3 protein. The table has fewer than 300,000 distinct CDR3 sequences, around 82% seen once. The material sequenced was sorted CD4+, CD8+, or CD8+CD57+ T cells (not recorded which) from PBMCs. These receptors were taken from a human donor with aplastic anemia. Each CDR3 is given with its conserved first and last residue. Fields, in order: D gene, J gene, V gene, clone size, CDR3 protein, CDR3 DNA. D genes are given only for firm matches. Only some rows state a clone size, as once, few, many or a class for expanded clones.

d_call: TRBD2; j_call: TRBJ2-1; v_call: TRBV7-9; clone_size: NA; cdr3_aa: CASSFEASGGRGQFF; cdr3_nt: TGTGCCAGCAGCTTTGAAGCTAGCGGGGGGAGAGGGCAGTTCTTC
d_call: TRBD1; j_call: TRBJ1-6; v_call: TRBV5-1; clone_size: NA; cdr3_aa: CASSSGQDYSPLHF; cdr3_nt: TGCGCCAGCAGCTCGGGACAGGATTATTCACCCCTCCACTTT
d_call: TRBD2; j_call: TRBJ2-3; v_call: TRBV5-4; clone_size: NA; cdr3_aa: CASSLTSATQYF; cdr3_nt: TGTGCCAGCAGCTTAACTAGCGCAACGCAGTATTTT
d_call: NA; j_call: TRBJ2-6; v_call: TRBV7-6; clone_size: NA; cdr3_aa: CASSLGRVKSGANVLTF; cdr3_nt: TGTGCCAGCAGCTTAGGGAGGGTCAAATCTGGGGCCAACGTCCTGACTTTC
d_call: TRBD2; j_call: TRBJ2-3; v_call: TRBV2; clone_size: NA; cdr3_aa: CASSVPLAGLTDTQYF; cdr3_nt: TGTGCCAGCAGTGTCCCCCTAGCGGGTCTCACAGATACGCAGTATTTT
d_call: NA; j_call: TRBJ2-1; v_call: TRBV7-9; clone_size: once; cdr3_aa: CASSFHRCRGSDEQFF; cdr3_nt: TGTGCCAGCAGCTTTCATAGATGCCGGGGGAGCGATGAGCAGTTCTTC
d_call: TRBD1; j_call: TRBJ1-2; v_call: TRBV7-2; clone_size: NA; cdr3_aa: CASSLGGTGGDYGYTF; cdr3_nt: TGTGCCAGCAGCTTAGGAGGTACAGGGGGCGACTATGGCTACACCTTC
d_call: NA; j_call: TRBJ1-5; v_call: TRBV5-4; clone_size: NA; cdr3_aa: CASSESGRNQPQHF; cdr3_nt: TGTGCCAGCAGTGAGTCGGGACGCAATCAGCCCCAGCATTTT
d_call: NA; j_call: TRBJ1-2; v_call: TRBV4-2; clone_size: many; cdr3_aa: CASSPRGADEGGYTF; cdr3_nt: TGTGCCAGCAGCCCAAGAGGAGCAGACGAGGGTGGCTACACCTTC
d_call: NA; j_call: TRBJ2-2; v_call: TRBV7-6; clone_size: NA; cdr3_aa: CASSLTPHNEEFFF; cdr3_nt: TGTGCCAGCAGCTTAACCCCACACAATGAGGAGTTCTTTTTT
d_call: NA; j_call: TRBJ2-1; v_call: TRBV6-2/TRBV6-3; clone_size: many; cdr3_aa: CASGSYNEQFF; cdr3_nt: TGTGCCAGCGGTTCCTACAATGAGCAGTTCTTC
d_call: TRBD1; j_call: TRBJ1-6; v_call: TRBV11-3; clone_size: NA; cdr3_aa: CASSLPGQGASPLHF; cdr3_nt: TGTGCCAGCAGCTTGCCTGGACAGGGGGCTTCACCCCTCCACTTT
d_call: NA; j_call: TRBJ1-1; v_call: TRBV9; clone_size: NA; cdr3_aa: CASSFETGAYEQSFF; cdr3_nt: TGTGCCAGCAGTTTCGAGACAGGCGCCTACGAGCAGTCTTTCTTT
d_call: TRBD2; j_call: TRBJ2-5; v_call: TRBV5-5; clone_size: NA; cdr3_aa: CASSVTSAGGLETQYF; cdr3_nt: TGTGCCAGCAGCGTTACTAGCGCGGGGGGGTTAGAGACCCAGTACTTC
d_call: NA; j_call: TRBJ1-1; v_call: TRBV9; clone_size: NA; cdr3_aa: CATSGGWGSSDTLF; cdr3_nt: TGTGCCACCAGCGGAGGATGGGGTAGCTCTGATACGCTCTTT
d_call: NA; j_call: TRBJ1-2; v_call: TRBV5-8; clone_size: NA; cdr3_aa: CASSLTNGGLDYGYTF; cdr3_nt: TGTGCCAGCAGCTTAACGAACGGGGGCTTGGACTATGGCTACACCTTC
d_call: TRBD2; j_call: TRBJ2-3; v_call: TRBV2; clone_size: NA; cdr3_aa: CASSVGRVKQQF; cdr3_nt: TGTGCCAGCAGTGTTGGGAGGGTCAAGCAGCAGTTT
d_call: NA; j_call: TRBJ1-2; v_call: TRBV5-1; clone_size: NA; cdr3_aa: CASSLEGATNYTF; cdr3_nt: TGCGCCAGCAGCTTGGAGGGAGCAACTAACTACACCTTC
d_call: NA; j_call: TRBJ2-3; v_call: TRBV7-3; clone_size: NA; cdr3_aa: CASSDRTATETQYF; cdr3_nt: TGTGCCAGCAGCGACAGAACCGCGACAGAGACGCAGTATTTT
d_call: NA; j_call: TRBJ2-5; v_call: TRBV11-1; clone_size: NA; cdr3_aa: CASSLAFLRDDSSLETQYF; cdr3_nt: TGTGCCAGCAGCTTAGCGTTTTTGCGGGACGATAGCTCGTTAGAGACCCAGTACTTC
d_call: NA; j_call: TRBJ2-2; v_call: TRBV11-3; clone_size: once; cdr3_aa: CASGLNGELFF; cdr3_nt: TGTGCCAGCGGTTTAAATGGGGAACTGTTTTTT
d_call: TRBD2; j_call: TRBJ2-3; v_call: TRBV2; clone_size: once; cdr3_aa: CASGRGTSGGSDTQYF; cdr3_nt: TGTGCCAGCGGGCGTGGGACTAGCGGGGGGTCGGATACGCAGTATTTT
d_call: NA; j_call: TRBJ1-1; v_call: TRBV7-4; clone_size: NA; cdr3_aa: CASSEGVGPEAFF; cdr3_nt: TGCGCCAGCAGTGAAGGGGTGGGCCCTGAAGCTTTCTTT
d_call: TRBD1; j_call: TRBJ1-2; v_call: TRBV9; clone_size: NA; cdr3_aa: CASSVRWRWQQGALYGYTF; cdr3_nt: TGTGCCAGCAGCGTAAGGTGGCGTTGGCAACAGGGGGCATTGTATGGCTACACCTTC
d_call: NA; j_call: TRBJ2-5; v_call: TRBV7-2; clone_size: NA; cdr3_aa: CASSFGGEETQYF; cdr3_nt: TGTGCCAGCAGCTTTGGCGGGGAGGAGACCCAGTACTTC
d_call: NA; j_call: TRBJ2-4; v_call: TRBV7-8; clone_size: NA; cdr3_aa: CASGGAGTMRNF; cdr3_nt: TGTGCCAGCGGCGGAGCTGGCACCATGCGCAATTTT
d_call: NA; j_call: TRBJ2-3; v_call: TRBV9; clone_size: NA; cdr3_aa: CASSVEDYPLTHNF; cdr3_nt: TGTGCCAGCAGCGTAGAGGACTATCCCCTTACGCACAATTTT
d_call: NA; j_call: TRBJ1-5; v_call: TRBV5-6; clone_size: NA; cdr3_aa: CASSGGREQPQHF; cdr3_nt: TGTGCCAGCAGCGGCGGACGGGAGCAGCCCCAGCATTTT
d_call: NA; j_call: TRBJ1-1; v_call: TRBV11-3; clone_size: NA; cdr3_aa: CASSLVENRNTEAFF; cdr3_nt: TGTGCCAGCAGCTTAGTAGAGAATCGGAACACTGAAGCTTTCTTT
d_call: TRBD2; j_call: TRBJ2-3; v_call: TRBV11-3; clone_size: NA; cdr3_aa: CASTLHLGGDTQYF; cdr3_nt: TGTGCCAGCACCCTCCACTTGGGAGGGGATACGCAGTATTTT
d_call: NA; j_call: TRBJ1-5; v_call: TRBV9; clone_size: once; cdr3_aa: CASSDGYSDQAKHF; cdr3_nt: TGTGCCAGCAGTGACGGGTATAGCGATCAGGCCAAGCATTTT
d_call: TRBD1; j_call: TRBJ2-7; v_call: TRBV7-9; clone_size: NA; cdr3_aa: CASRTDRDYEQYF; cdr3_nt: TGTGCCAGCAGGACGGACAGGGACTACGAGCAGTACTTC
d_call: NA; j_call: TRBJ1-2; v_call: TRBV7-9; clone_size: NA; cdr3_aa: CASSPQRGGYGDTF; cdr3_nt: TGTGCCAGCAGCCCTCAGAGGGGTGGTTATGGCGACACCTTC